This T cell receptor (beta chain) emerged from a study of T cell changes during pregnancy in multiple sclerosis. TCRdb's copy holds only in-frame clones and misses some; the assay was immunoSEQ multiplex PCR. The top ten hold 2.5% to 3% of the sample, which has 65,000 to 90,000 clones, 80% to 95% seen once. This clone occurred a few times. Specimen: peripheral blood, collected in the first trimester of pregnancy. The receptor was isolated from a female donor with multiple sclerosis, enrolled in a pregnancy study.

The CDR3 loop reads CSAPGFTEAFF. CDR3 DNA: TGCAGTGCGCCAGGGTTTACTGAAGCTTTCTTT. The V call is TRBV20-1, the J call TRBJ1-1, with D perhaps TRBD1 (5 bases). The V end lost 6 bases, the J end lost 5 bases, and 10 bases lay between the germline ends. The germline CDR1 and CDR2 sequences are DFQATT and SNEGSKA (reference sequence). This CDR3 region has 11 residues.